The sequence of this T cell receptor (beta chain) was determined in a study of vaccination effects on CD4 cells after COVID-19. The germline V gene has CDR1 SGHNT and CDR2 YENEEA. The V and J ends lost 5 bases and 7 bases respectively, with 20 bases between them. The CDR3 sequence is 15 residues long. CD4+ T cells were isolated after less than 12 days of culture. This individual contracted SARS-CoV-2 between March and December 2020, as verified by PCR. As their vaccination, participants received two doses of either BNT162b2 or mRNA-1273. The method was immunoSEQ multiplex PCR; TCRdb's version includes in-frame clones alone and lacks a portion of them. The sample records roughly 51,000 clones, about 70% being singletons. As for this clone: What it recognizes is unknown.

This chain uses TRBV11-3 with TRBJ2-5; either TRBD1 or TRBD2 may supply D (5 bases each). The sequence was obtained from a human donor who had a prior SARS-CoV-2 infection. The sample was CD4+ T cells from PBMCs cultured without peptide, taken after COVID-19 vaccination. CDR3 in amino acids: CASSPAWGPRGTQYF. The CDR3 bases are TGTGCCAGCAGCCCTGCCTGGGGACCGCGAGGGACCCAGTACTTC.